This entry lists 15 T cell receptor beta chains sequenced from one sample in a study of T cells in Graves' hyperthyroidism and ophthalmopathy. Template material for amplifying TCR beta CDR3 regions consisted of RNA transcripts. A first-round RT-PCR of the TCR CDR3 used the HTBI primer set. TCRdb redid the calling of the multiplex PCR reads with MiXCR, one entry per CDR3 protein. This table holds roughly 640,000 distinct CDR3 sequences, roughly 15% found once. Sequencing used blood. These receptors originate from a middle-aged woman with Graves' ophthalmopathy.

This clonotype came up many times. DNA for the CDR3: TGTGCCAGCTCAGGCCAGGGTACAACCGGGGAGCTGTTTTTT. It specifies CASSGQGTTGELFF. This chain joins TRBV18 and TRBJ2-2, with a weak D call TRBD1 (5 bases). V was shortened by 5 bases and J by 5 bases, with 12 bases between the two germline ends. Germline assignment: CDR1 KGHSH and CDR2 LQKENI. This CDR3 is 14 amino acids long.

CDR3 DNA: TGTGCCAGCAGCCAAGATCCGGGGACAGGGTCACCCCTCCACTTT. Encoded protein: CASSQDPGTGSPLHF. J is TRBJ1-6 and V is TRBV4-2; TRBD1 aligns across 9 bases. The CDR3 sequence is 15 residues long. Germline assignment: CDR1 LGHNA and CDR2 YNFKEQ. The V gene end was trimmed by 0 bases and the J gene end by 10 bases; junction bases not matched to a gene: 4.

V is TRBV19 and J is TRBJ1-1; D is ambiguous. This CDR3 is 18 amino acids long. The V end was cut by 0 bases, the J end by 0 bases, with 17 bases between. Per the germline V gene, CDR1 is LNHDA and CDR2 is SQIVND (reference sequence). The CDR3 is CASSIDSLDRAMNTEAFF. The CDR3 nucleotides read TGTGCCAGTAGTATAGATTCGTTGGACCGGGCCATGAACACTGAAGCTTTCTTT.

The sample holds one count of this clonotype. The chain couples TRBV7-2 to TRBJ2-3; 11 bases line up with TRBD2. Trimming removed 6 bases from V and 3 bases from J; junction bases left unmatched: 5. This CDR3 has 15 amino acids. The V gene's germline CDR1 is SGHTA and CDR2 FQGNSA. The CDR3 sequence: CASRQPSGRTDTQYF. Written as DNA, the CDR3 is TGTGCCAGCAGACAGCCTAGCGGGAGGACAGATACGCAGTATTTT.

At least ten counts were recorded for this clonotype. V and J are TRBV12-3 or TRBV12-4 and TRBJ1-4; D call uncertain. V dropped 2 bases and J dropped 7 bases, with 8 bases sitting between them. The length of the CDR3 is 13 residues. CDR3 protein: CASSLPGGEKLFF. The DNA for the CDR3 is TGTGCCAGCAGTTTACCGGGAGGTGAAAAACTGTTTTTT.

This clonotype was picked up many times. The chain recombines TRBV7-3 with TRBJ1-1, with D unclear. With 0 bases removed from V and 4 bases from J, the gap between germline ends came to 6 bases. The germline gives CDR1 SGHTA, CDR2 FQGTGA. The CDR3 runs to 13 residues. Here the CDR3 DNA reads TGTGCCAGCAGCTTAACCCACGGCACTGAAGCTTTCTTT. The encoded protein is CASSLTHGTEAFF.

This clonotype was detected only once. The chain recombines TRBV24-1 with TRBJ2-1, with D tentatively TRBD1 or TRBD2 (5 bases each). This CDR3 region has 18 residues. The ends were cut back, 2 bases at V and 8 bases at J, with 24 bases in the middle. Germline V gene data show CDR1 as KGHDR and CDR2 as SFDVKD. The CDR3 region has the DNA TGTGCCACCAGTGATTCCCGACAGAGGGTCTCCCAGGAGCATGAGCAGTTCTTC. Translated, it gives CATSDSRQRVSQEHEQFF.

The chain recombines TRBV28 with TRBJ2-2; D is uncertain. Germline CDR1 MDHEN, CDR2 SYDVKM. Trimming took 2 bases from V and 5 from J, leaving 9 bases between them. This CDR3 comprises 14 residues. DNA of the CDR3: TGTGCCAGCAGTTTACCCCCCCCGACCGGGGAGCTGTTTTTT. Encoded protein: CASSLPPPTGELFF.

The chain carries TRBV20-1 and TRBJ1-6, with 9 bases identical to TRBD1. Germline loops: CDR1 DFQATT, CDR2 SNEGSKA (reference sequence). V lost 3 bases and J lost 9; bases outside the gene matches: 9. This CDR3 comprises 15 residues. CDR3 sequence (DNA): TGCAGTGCTAGTTTAAAGGGACAGGGATCTTCACCCCTCCACTTT. Protein product: CSASLKGQGSSPLHF.

Ten or more counts support this clonotype. The gene calls are TRBV2 and TRBJ2-1; 9 nucleotides align to TRBD2. V trimming: 3 bases; J trimming: 10 bases; junction bases outside the gene matches: 10. CDR3 size: 15 residues. The germline gives CDR1 SNHLY, CDR2 FYNNEI. CDR3 DNA: TGTGCCAGCAGTGATACGGGACTAGCACACAGGGAGCAGTTCTTC. Amino acids: CASSDTGLAHREQFF.

This clonotype came up many times. The J gene is TRBJ1-5, the V gene TRBV12-3 or TRBV12-4; no clear D gene. V lost 6 bases and J 7 bases, leaving 10 bases between the germline ends. This CDR3 spans 12 amino acids. CDR3 sequence: CASSSGAQPQHF. CDR3 DNA: TGTGCCAGCAGCTCCGGTGCACAGCCCCAGCATTTT.

V is TRBV25-1 and J is TRBJ1-3; unclear D gene. In germline, CDR1 is MGHDK, CDR2 SYGVNS. The V gene lost 2 bases and the J gene lost 4 bases, with 12 bases spanning the gap. The CDR3 is made up of 15 amino acids. This CDR3 is CASSERGLEGNTIYF. The DNA of the CDR3 is TGTGCCAGCAGTGAACGCGGGTTGGAGGGAAACACCATATATTTT.

The chain has TRBV6-2 or TRBV6-3 and TRBJ2-3; the D gene is possibly TRBD1 (6 bases). Trimming stripped 2 bases from V and 4 bases from J, with 13 bases between. CDR3 length: 15 amino acids. Germline V lookup: CDR1 MNHEY, CDR2 SVGEGT. The CDR3 nucleotides are TGTGCCAGCAGTTACGGGTCAGGGGCGGCAGATACGCAGTATTTT. Its protein is CASSYGSGAADTQYF.

This clonotype appeared a few times. The chain combines TRBV30 with TRBJ1-3; D is undetermined. Germline V gives CDR1 GTSNPN, CDR2 SVGIG (reference sequence). The CDR3 length is 13 residues. The V and J ends lost 2 bases and 0 bases respectively, with 5 bases between them. The CDR3 DNA reads TGTGCCTGGAGTATCAACTCTGGAAACACCATATATTTT. It is translated as CAWSINSGNTIYF.

This chain uses TRBV10-3 with TRBJ2-7, with no clear D. CDR1 is ENHRY, CDR2 SYGVKD, per germline. V lost 0 bases and J lost 4, with 4 bases in between. This CDR3 has 12 amino acids. CDR3: CAISESGYEQYF. Written as DNA, the CDR3 is TGTGCCATCAGTGAGTCTGGGTACGAGCAGTACTTC.